Below are 16 T cell receptor beta chains sequenced from a single sample in a study of long-term antiretroviral therapy in people with HIV. Sequencing used immunoSEQ v3.0 at survey level. Assay used: immunoSEQ multiplex PCR; TCRdb lists only in-frame clones, some missing. Among tens of thousands of clones, over 75% were seen once, and the ten largest hold less than 8%. Material: unsorted PBMCs, obtained 0.6 years after starting antiretroviral therapy. Receptors originate from a man in his 60s with HIV.

J is TRBJ2-5 and V is TRBV5-1; D unresolved. This CDR3 comprises 12 residues. CDR1 is SGHRS and CDR2 is YFSETQ in the germline V gene. The V end lost 0 bases, the J end lost 4 bases, and 4 bases lay between the germline ends. CDR3 in amino acids: CASSLVPETQYF. Here the CDR3 DNA reads TGCGCCAGCAGCTTGGTGCCAGAGACCCAGTACTTC. Full variable domain (missing parts from reference TRBV5-1 and TRBJ2-5): KAGVTQTPRYLIKTRGQQVTLSCSPISGHRSVSWYQQTPGQGLQFLFEYFSETQRNKGNFPGRFSGRQFSNSRSEMNVSTLELGDSALYLCASSLVPETQYFGPGTRLLVL.

The CDR3 protein is CASSLFGEFTGELFF. In DNA, the CDR3 is TGTGCCAGCAGCTTGTTTGGGGAGTTCACCGGGGAGCTGTTTTTT. The chain couples TRBV5-4 to TRBJ2-2; TRBD2 is a possible D gene (5 bases). CDR1 is SGHNT and CDR2 is YYREEE in the germline V gene (reference sequence). The CDR3 contains 15 residues. V was clipped by 1 base and J by 4 bases, with 11 bases between them.

The chain has TRBV9 and TRBJ1-5; D is undetermined. Germline CDR1 reads SGDLS; CDR2 reads YYNGEE. The CDR3 runs to 15 residues. Trimming took 0 bases from V and 4 from J, leaving 11 bases between them. CDR3 region: CASSVEGSLNQPQHF. The CDR3 nucleotides are TGTGCCAGCAGCGTAGAGGGAAGCCTTAATCAGCCCCAGCATTTT.

The chain recombines TRBV7-8 with TRBJ1-4, with D possibly being TRBD1 (5 bases). The CDR3 has 13 amino acids. V was cut by 3 bases and J by 11 bases, with 13 bases left in between. Germline CDR1 reads SGHVS; CDR2 reads FQNEAQ. In DNA, the CDR3 is TGTGCCAGCAGCTTCCTTTTCGAGGGGAAACTGTTTTTT. It translates to CASSFLFEGKLFF.

This sequence joins TRBV10-3 and TRBJ1-3; D unclear. The CDR3 totals 15 residues. Germline loops: CDR1 ENHRY, CDR2 SYGVKD. V dropped 2 bases and J dropped 4 bases, with 12 bases sitting between them. The CDR3 here is CAISETTGLGNTIYF. In DNA form, the CDR3 reads TGTGCCATCAGTGAGACCACCGGGCTCGGAAACACCATATATTTT.

The chain links TRBV10-2 to TRBJ2-7; D is possibly TRBD2 (5 bases). Germline lookup yields CDR1 WSHSY and CDR2 SAAADI. V was cut by 6 bases and J by 4 bases, with 13 bases left in between. CDR3 length: 13 residues. The CDR3 protein is CASSSSSSYEQYF. CDR3 in DNA: TGCGCCAGCAGCTCCTCTAGCTCTTACGAGCAGTACTTC.

The rearrangement joins TRBV28 to TRBJ1-1, with D maybe TRBD1 (6 bases). The germline V and J ends were trimmed by 8 bases and 2 bases, with 9 bases remaining between them. This CDR3 comprises 12 residues. Germline CDR1 MDHEN, CDR2 SYDVKM. CDR3 in amino acids: CASLQGNTEAFF. Written as DNA, the CDR3 is TGTGCCAGCTTACAGGGAAACACTGAAGCTTTCTTT.

The chain employs TRBV16 and TRBJ1-5; D gene unclear. V shed 0 bases and J shed 0 bases, with 6 bases lying between them. Germline CDR1 is KGHSY and CDR2 is FQNENV. The CDR3 totals 15 residues. CDR3 bases: TGTGCCAGCAGCCAATCTGAGGGTAGCAATCAGCCCCAGCATTTT. It specifies CASSQSEGSNQPQHF.

J is TRBJ2-5 and V is TRBV4-3, with 8 bases aligning to TRBD2. CDR3 size: 17 residues. J gave up 5 bases and V 1 base, and 12 bases lay outside the gene matches. CDR1 and CDR2 (germline): LGHNA, YSLEER. CDR3 nucleotides: TGCGCCAGCAGCCAAGTAACAACCAGGACTAGCCACGAGACCCAGTACTTC. Translating it yields CASSQVTTRTSHETQYF.

This chain connects TRBV28 to TRBJ2-5; maybe TRBD1 (6 bases). CDR1 is MDHEN and CDR2 is SYDVKM in the germline V gene. Trimming removed 4 bases from V and 4 bases from J, with 13 bases in between. This CDR3 region has 14 residues. CDR3 loop: CASSSGNRAETQYF. For the CDR3, the DNA is TGTGCCAGCAGTTCGGGGAACAGGGCAGAGACCCAGTACTTC.

The V gene is TRBV5-1, the J gene TRBJ2-7; D is possibly TRBD2 (5 bases). The germline gives CDR1 SGHRS, CDR2 YFSETQ. V lost 0 bases and J lost 7, with 17 bases in between. This CDR3 spans 15 amino acids. CDR3 region: CASSLDPALTGEQYF. For the CDR3, the DNA is TGCGCCAGCAGCTTGGACCCAGCTTTGACGGGGGAGCAGTACTTC.

The chain carries TRBV5-1 and TRBJ1-1; D perhaps matches TRBD1 (6 bases). Looked up from germline, CDR1 is SGHRS and CDR2 is YFSETQ. The CDR3 extends over 14 amino acids. V lost 1 base, J lost 7 bases, and 14 bases lay in between. The CDR3 loop is CASSLQQGRGEAFF. CDR3 in DNA: TGCGCCAGCAGCTTGCAACAGGGAAGGGGTGAAGCTTTCTTT.

As to this clone: At one of its ends the junction is not consistent with the germline gene, which may arise from a read error. Other DNA sequences in this sample translate to the same CDR3. The CDR3 loop reads CASSEVIGLDYGYTF. DNA of the CDR3: TGTGCCAGCAGTGAAGTAATAGGTTTGGACTATGGTTACACCTTC. The chain employs TRBV2 and TRBJ1-2, with D unresolved. Germline CDR1 SNHLY, CDR2 FYNNEI. The CDR3 loop spans 15 amino acids. The complete variable domain, with remaining parts taken from reference TRBV2 and TRBJ1-2, reads EPEVTQTPSHQVTQMGQEVILRCVPISNHLYFYWYRQILGQKVEFLVSFYNNEISEKSEIFDDQFSVERPDGSNFTLKIRSTKLEDSAMYFCASSEVIGLDYGYTFGSGTRLTVV.

The chain recombines TRBV30 with TRBJ2-6; D is unresolved. The germline CDR1 and CDR2 sequences are GTSNPN and SVGIG (reference sequence). V lost 2 bases, J lost 1 base, and 6 bases lay in between. This CDR3 contains 14 residues. CDR3 loop: CAWSRQSGANVLTF. For the CDR3, the DNA is TGTGCCTGGAGTAGGCAGTCTGGGGCCAACGTCCTGACTTTC.

The chain couples TRBV6-6 to TRBJ2-1; 8 bases map to TRBD2. This CDR3 is built from 15 residues. Germline CDR1 reads MNHNY; CDR2 reads SVGAGI (reference sequence). With 6 bases clipped from V and 2 bases from J, the junction kept 6 bases outside the gene matches. The DNA of the CDR3 is TGTGCCAGCAGACCCCTAGCGGGTCCCTACAATGAGCAGTTCTTC. Its translation is CASRPLAGPYNEQFF.

The chain couples TRBV6-5 to TRBJ2-6; D could derive from TRBD1 or TRBD2 (5 bases each). Trimming removed 8 bases from V and 4 bases from J, with 12 bases in between. Germline V gene data show CDR1 as MNHEY and CDR2 as SVGAGI. The CDR3 loop spans 14 amino acids. The DNA of the CDR3 is TGTGCCAGCGGAGAGGGGTCCGGGGCCAACGTCCTGACTTTC. This codes for CASGEGSGANVLTF.